What follows describes a single T cell receptor (beta chain). Its antigen remains unidentified. This entry is derived from a study of Graves' ophthalmopathy and Graves' hyperthyroidism. The CDR3 is 11 amino acids. The V gene lost 6 bases and the J gene lost 0 bases, with 5 bases spanning the gap. Germline V gene data show CDR1 as DFQATT and CDR2 as SNEGSKA (reference sequence). Study conclusions and caveats: Discrimination between ophthalmopathy and stable hyperthyroidism by a 13-signature model showed approximately 89% sensitivity and 70% to 82% specificity. Detected in blood as well were most expanded thyroid clonotypes with frequency above 0.001.

Investigators amplified TCR beta CDR3 regions from RNA transcripts. First-round RT-PCR with HTBI primers preceded a second-round multiplex PCR. TCRdb reprocessed the multiplex PCR reads with MiXCR, giving one entry per CDR3 protein. The sample has hundreds of thousands of distinct CDR3 sequences, approximately 15% seen once; the top ten hold over 8%. Ophthalmopathy was moderately-to-severely active, CAS at least 3, NOSPECS at least 4, lasting under 3 months. The sequencing input was blood. The rearrangement joins TRBV20-1 to TRBJ1-2; D not resolved. This receptor was identified in a woman aged 30 to 39 with Graves' ophthalmopathy. CDR3 in amino acids: CSAGANYGYTF. The CDR3 DNA follows: TGCAGTGCGGGCGCTAACTATGGCTACACCTTC.